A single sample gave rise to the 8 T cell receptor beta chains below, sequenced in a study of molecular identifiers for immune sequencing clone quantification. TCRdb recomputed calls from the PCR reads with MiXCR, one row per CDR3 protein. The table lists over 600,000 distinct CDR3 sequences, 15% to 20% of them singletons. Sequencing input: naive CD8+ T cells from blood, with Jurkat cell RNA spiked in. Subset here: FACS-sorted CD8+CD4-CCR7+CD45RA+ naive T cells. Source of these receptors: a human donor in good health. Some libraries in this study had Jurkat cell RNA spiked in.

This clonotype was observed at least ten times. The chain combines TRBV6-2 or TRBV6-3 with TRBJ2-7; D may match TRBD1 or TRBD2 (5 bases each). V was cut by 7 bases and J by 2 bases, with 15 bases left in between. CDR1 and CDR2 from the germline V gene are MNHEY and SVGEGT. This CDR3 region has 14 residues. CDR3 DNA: TGTGCCAGCACCAGGGCGGACTGGACCTACGAGCAGTACTTC. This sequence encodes CASTRADWTYEQYF.

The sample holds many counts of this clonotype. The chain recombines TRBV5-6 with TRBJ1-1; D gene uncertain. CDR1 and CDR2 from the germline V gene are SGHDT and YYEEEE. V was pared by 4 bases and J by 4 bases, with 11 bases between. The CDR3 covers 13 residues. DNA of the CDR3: TGTGCCAGCAGCATTATTGAACCCACTGAAGCTTTCTTT. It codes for CASSIIEPTEAFF.

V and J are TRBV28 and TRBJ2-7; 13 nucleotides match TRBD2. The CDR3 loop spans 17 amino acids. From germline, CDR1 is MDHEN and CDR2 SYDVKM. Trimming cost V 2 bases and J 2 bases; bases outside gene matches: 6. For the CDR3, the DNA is TGTGCCAGCAGTTTACGGGGGGGACTAGCGGGAACCTACGAGCAGTACTTC. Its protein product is CASSLRGGLAGTYEQYF.

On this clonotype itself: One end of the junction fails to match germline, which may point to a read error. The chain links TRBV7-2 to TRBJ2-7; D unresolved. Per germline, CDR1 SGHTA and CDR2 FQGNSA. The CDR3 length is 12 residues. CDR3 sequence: CASSYPNYGQYF. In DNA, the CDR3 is TGTGCCAGCAGCTACCCCAACTACGGGCAGTACTTC. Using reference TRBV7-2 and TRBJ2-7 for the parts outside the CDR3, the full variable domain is GAGVSQSPSNKVTEKGKDVELRCDPISGHTALYWYRQSLGQGLEFLIYFQGNSAPDKSGLPSDRFSAERTGGSVSTLTIQRTQQEDSAVYLCASSYPNYGQYFGPGTRLTVT.

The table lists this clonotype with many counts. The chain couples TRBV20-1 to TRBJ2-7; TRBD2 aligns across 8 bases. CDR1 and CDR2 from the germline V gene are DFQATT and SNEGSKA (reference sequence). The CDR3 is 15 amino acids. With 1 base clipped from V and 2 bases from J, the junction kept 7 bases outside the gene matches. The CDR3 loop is CSARGSTSGPYEQYF. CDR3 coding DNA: TGCAGTGCTAGAGGAAGCACTAGCGGTCCCTACGAGCAGTACTTC.

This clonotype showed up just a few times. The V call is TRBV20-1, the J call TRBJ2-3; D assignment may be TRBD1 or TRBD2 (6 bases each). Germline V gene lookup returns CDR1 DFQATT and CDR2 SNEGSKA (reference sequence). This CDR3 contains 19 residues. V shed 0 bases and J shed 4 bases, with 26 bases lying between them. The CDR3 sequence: CSARDGGMLDRSTPDTQYF. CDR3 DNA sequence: TGCAGTGCTAGAGACGGGGGCATGTTGGACCGTAGCACTCCAGATACGCAGTATTTT.

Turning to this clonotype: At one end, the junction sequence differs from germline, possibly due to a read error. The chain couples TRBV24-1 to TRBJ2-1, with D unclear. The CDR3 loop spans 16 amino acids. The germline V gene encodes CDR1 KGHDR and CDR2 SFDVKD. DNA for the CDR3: TGTGGCACCAGTGATTTAGGCAGATCCTCCTACAATGAGCAGTTCTTC. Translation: CGTSDLGRSSYNEQFF.

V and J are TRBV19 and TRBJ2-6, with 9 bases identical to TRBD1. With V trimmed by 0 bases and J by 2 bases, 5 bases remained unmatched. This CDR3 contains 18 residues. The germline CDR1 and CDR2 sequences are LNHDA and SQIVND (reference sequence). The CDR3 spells CASSIEGTGRAGANVLTF. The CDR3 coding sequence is TGTGCCAGTAGTATAGAAGGGACAGGGAGAGCTGGGGCCAACGTCCTGACTTTC.